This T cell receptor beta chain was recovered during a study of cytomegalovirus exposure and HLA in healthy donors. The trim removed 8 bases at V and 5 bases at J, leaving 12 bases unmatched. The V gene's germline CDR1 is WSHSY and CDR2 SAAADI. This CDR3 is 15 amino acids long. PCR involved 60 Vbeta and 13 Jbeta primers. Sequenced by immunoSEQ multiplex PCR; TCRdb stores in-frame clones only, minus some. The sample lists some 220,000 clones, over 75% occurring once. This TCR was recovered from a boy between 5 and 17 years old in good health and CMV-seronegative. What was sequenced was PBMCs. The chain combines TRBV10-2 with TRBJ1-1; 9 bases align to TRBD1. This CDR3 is CASSRTGAGWTEAFF. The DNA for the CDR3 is TGCGCCAGCTCCCGGACAGGGGCAGGCTGGACTGAAGCTTTCTTT.